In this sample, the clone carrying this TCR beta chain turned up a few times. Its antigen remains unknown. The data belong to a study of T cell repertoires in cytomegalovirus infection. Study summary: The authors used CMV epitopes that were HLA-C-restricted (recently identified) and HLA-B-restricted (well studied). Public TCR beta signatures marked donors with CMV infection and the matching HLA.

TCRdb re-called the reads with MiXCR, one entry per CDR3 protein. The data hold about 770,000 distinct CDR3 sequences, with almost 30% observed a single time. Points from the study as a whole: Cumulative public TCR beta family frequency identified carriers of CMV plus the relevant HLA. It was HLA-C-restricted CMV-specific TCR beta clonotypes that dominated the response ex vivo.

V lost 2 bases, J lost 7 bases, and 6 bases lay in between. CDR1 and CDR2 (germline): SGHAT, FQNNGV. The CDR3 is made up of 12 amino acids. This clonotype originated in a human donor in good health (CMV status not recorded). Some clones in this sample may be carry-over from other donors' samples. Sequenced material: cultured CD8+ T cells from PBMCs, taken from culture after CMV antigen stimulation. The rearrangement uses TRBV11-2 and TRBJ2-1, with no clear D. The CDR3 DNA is TGTGCCAGCAGCTTAAAGAGGAATGAGCAGTTCTTC. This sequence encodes CASSLKRNEQFF. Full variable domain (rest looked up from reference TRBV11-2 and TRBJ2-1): EAGVAQSPRYKIIEKRQSVAFWCNPISGHATLYWYQQILGQGPKLLIQFQNNGVVDDSQLPKDRFSAERLKGVDSTLKIQPAKLEDSAVYLCASSLKRNEQFFGPGTRLTVL.